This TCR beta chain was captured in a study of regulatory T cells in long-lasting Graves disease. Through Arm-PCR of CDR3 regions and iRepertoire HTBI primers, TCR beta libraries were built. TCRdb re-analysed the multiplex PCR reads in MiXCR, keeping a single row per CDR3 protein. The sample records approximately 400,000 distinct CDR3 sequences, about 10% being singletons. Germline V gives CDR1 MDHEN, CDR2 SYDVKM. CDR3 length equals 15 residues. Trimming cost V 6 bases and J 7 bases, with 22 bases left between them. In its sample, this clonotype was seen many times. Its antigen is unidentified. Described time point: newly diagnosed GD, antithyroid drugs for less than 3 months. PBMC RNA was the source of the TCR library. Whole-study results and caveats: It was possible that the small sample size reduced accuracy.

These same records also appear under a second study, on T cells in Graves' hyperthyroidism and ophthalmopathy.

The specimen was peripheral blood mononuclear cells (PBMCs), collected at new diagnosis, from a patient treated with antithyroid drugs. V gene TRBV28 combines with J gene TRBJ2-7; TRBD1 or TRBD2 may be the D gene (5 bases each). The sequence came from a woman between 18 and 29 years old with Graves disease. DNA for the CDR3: TGTGCCAGCAGCCATGCCCGGACGGTTGGGGGAGAGCAGTACTTC. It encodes CASSHARTVGGEQYF.